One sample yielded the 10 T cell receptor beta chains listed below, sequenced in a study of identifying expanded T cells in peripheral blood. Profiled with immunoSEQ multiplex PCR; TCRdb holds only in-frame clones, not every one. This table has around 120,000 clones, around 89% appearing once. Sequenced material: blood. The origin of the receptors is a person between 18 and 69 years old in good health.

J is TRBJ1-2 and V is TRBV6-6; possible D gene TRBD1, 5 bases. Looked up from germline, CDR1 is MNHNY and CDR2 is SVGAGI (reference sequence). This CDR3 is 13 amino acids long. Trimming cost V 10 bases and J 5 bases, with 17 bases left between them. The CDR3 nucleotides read TGTGCCATCAGCAGGGATTTACAGTATGGCTACACCTTC. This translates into CAISRDLQYGYTF.

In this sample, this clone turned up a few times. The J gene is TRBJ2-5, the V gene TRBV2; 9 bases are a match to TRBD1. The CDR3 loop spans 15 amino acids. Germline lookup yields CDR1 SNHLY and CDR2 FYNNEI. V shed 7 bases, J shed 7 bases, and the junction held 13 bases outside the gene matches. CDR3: CASTPGTGTSGTQYF. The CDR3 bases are TGTGCCAGCACTCCGGGGACAGGGACGTCCGGGACCCAGTACTTC.

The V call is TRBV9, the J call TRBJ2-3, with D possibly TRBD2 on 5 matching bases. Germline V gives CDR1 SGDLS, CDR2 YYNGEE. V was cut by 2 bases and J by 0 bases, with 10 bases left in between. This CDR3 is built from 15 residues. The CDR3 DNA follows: TGTGCCAGCAGCGTTAGCGCTTCGAGCACAGATACGCAGTATTTT. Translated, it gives CASSVSASSTDTQYF.

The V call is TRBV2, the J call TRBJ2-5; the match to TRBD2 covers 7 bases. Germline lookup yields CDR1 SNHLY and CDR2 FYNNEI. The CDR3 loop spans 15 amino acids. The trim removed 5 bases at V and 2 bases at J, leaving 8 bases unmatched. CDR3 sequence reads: CASSFSLRGQETQYF. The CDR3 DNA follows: TGTGCCAGCAGTTTCTCGTTGCGGGGGCAAGAGACCCAGTACTTC.

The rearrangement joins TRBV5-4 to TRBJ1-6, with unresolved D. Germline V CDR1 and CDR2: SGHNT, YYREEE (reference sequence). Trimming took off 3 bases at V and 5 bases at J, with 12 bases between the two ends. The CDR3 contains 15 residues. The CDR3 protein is CASSSQAADNSPLHF. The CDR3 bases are TGTGCCAGCAGCTCCCAGGCAGCAGATAATTCACCCCTCCACTTT. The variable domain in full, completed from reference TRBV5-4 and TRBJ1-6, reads ETGVTQSPTHLIKTRGQQVTLRCSSQSGHNTVSWYQQALGQGPQFIFQYYREEENGRGNFPPRFSGLQFPNYSSELNVNALELDDSALYLCASSSQAADNSPLHFGNGTRLTVT.

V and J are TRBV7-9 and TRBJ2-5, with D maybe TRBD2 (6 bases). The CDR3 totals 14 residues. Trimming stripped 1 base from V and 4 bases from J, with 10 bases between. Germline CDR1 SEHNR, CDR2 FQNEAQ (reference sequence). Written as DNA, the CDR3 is TGTGCCAGCAGCTTAGTCGGGGGTATAGAGACCCAGTACTTC. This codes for CASSLVGGIETQYF.

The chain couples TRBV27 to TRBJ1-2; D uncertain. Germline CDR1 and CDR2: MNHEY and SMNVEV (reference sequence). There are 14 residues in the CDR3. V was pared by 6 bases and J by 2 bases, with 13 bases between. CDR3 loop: CASSPRWENYGYTF. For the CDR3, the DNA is TGTGCCAGCAGCCCAAGGTGGGAGAACTATGGCTACACCTTC.

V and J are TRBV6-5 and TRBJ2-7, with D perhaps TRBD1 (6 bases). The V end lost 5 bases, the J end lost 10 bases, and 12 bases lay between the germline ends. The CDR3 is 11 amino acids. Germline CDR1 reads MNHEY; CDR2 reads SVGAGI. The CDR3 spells CASSVAGDQYF. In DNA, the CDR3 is TGTGCCAGCAGTGTAGCAGGGGATCAGTACTTC.

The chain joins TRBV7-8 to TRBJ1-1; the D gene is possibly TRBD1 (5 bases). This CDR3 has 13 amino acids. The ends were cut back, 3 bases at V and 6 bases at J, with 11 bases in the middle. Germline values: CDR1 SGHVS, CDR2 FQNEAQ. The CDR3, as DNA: TGTGCCAGCAGCTTCTTAGGGGCAGCTGAAGCTTTCTTT. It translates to CASSFLGAAEAFF.

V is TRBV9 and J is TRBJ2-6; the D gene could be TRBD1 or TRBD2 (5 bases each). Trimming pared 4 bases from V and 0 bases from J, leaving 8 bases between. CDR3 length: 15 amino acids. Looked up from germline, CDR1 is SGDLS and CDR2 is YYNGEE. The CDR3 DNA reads TGTGCCAGCAGCCAGGGAGACTCTGGGGCCAACGTCCTGACTTTC. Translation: CASSQGDSGANVLTF.